This is a list of T cell receptor beta chains from one sample in a study of human T cells and chemical hapten exposure. One entry per CDR3 protein, called by TCRdb with MiXCR from the RACE reads. The sample contains 150,000 to 200,000 distinct CDR3 sequences, about a quarter of which appear only once. The sample in question was whole blood, obtained in connection with sensitization to the hapten diphenylcyclopropenone (DPC). The receptor set was obtained from a woman in her late teens or twenties with alopecia areata. Some clones in this sample may be carry-over from other donors' samples. The CDR3 runs from the conserved cysteine through the conserved F or W. The D gene is left open where the match is weak. Expanded clones get a size class; other rows say once, few or many, or leave the size out.

V gene	clone size	J gene	D gene	CDR3 protein	CDR3 DNA
TRBV7-3	NA	TRBJ2-1	TRBD1	CASSPRQGFLFF	TGTGCCAGCAGCCCGCGACAGGGTTTTTTGTTCTTC
TRBV6-2/TRBV6-3	NA	TRBJ1-1	NA	CASSYLQVSVLNTEAFF	TGTGCCAGCAGTTACTTACAGGTCTCGGTGCTGAACACTGAAGCTTTCTTT
TRBV4-3	few	TRBJ1-2	NA	CASSPSGKGSGGYTF	TGCGCCAGCAGCCCTTCCGGGAAGGGTAGTGGTGGCTACACCTTC
TRBV20-1	NA	TRBJ2-2	NA	CSASRPRITGELFF	TGCAGTGCTAGTCGCCCGAGAATAACCGGGGAGCTGTTTTTT
TRBV27	NA	TRBJ2-3	TRBD2	CASSLLREVSDTQYF	TGTGCCAGCAGTTTATTGCGGGAGGTGTCAGATACGCAGTATTTT
TRBV11-2	NA	TRBJ2-3	NA	CASSPGGWKLGDTQYF	TGTGCCAGCAGCCCCGGGGGATGGAAGTTAGGGGATACGCAGTATTTT
TRBV29-1	NA	TRBJ2-7	TRBD2	CSVWGGYEQYF	TGCAGCGTTTGGGGGGGGTACGAGCAGTACTTC
TRBV9	NA	TRBJ1-1	NA	CASSAGWLAPGGAFF	TGTGCCAGCAGCGCGGGATGGCTGGCCCCCGGTGGGGCTTTCTTT
TRBV2	NA	TRBJ2-1	NA	CASRTGGYEQFF	TGTGCCAGCAGAACTGGGGGCTATGAGCAGTTCTTC
TRBV7-3	NA	TRBJ1-2	NA	CASSLRLGDGYTF	TGTGCCAGCAGCCTCAGATTGGGTGATGGCTACACCTTC
TRBV5-1	NA	TRBJ2-7	NA	CASSHQNEQYF	TGCGCCAGCAGCCACCAGAACGAGCAGTACTTC
TRBV23-1	many	TRBJ2-2	TRBD1	CASSQSGTGVTGELFF	TGCGCCAGCAGTCAATCGGGGACAGGGGTCACCGGGGAGCTGTTTTTT
TRBV9	few	TRBJ2-7	NA	CASSALGTYEQYF	TGTGCCAGCAGCGCCCTGGGGACCTACGAGCAGTACTTC
TRBV5-6	few	TRBJ1-2	NA	CASSWTVYAGYTF	TGTGCCAGCAGCTGGACCGTCTACGCTGGCTACACCTTC
TRBV5-1	once	TRBJ2-4	TRBD2	CASSPQIAGARRQYF	TGCGCCAGCAGCCCACAAATAGCGGGGGCCCGACGGCAGTACTTC
TRBV10-3	NA	TRBJ2-7	NA	CATWTGAYEQYF	TGTGCCACCTGGACGGGGGCCTACGAGCAGTACTTC
TRBV18	NA	TRBJ1-5	NA	CASSRQGEGQPQHF	TGTGCCAGCTCACGCCAGGGAGAAGGTCAGCCCCAGCATTTT
TRBV5-4	few	TRBJ2-1	NA	CASSLIPSSYNEQFF	TGTGCCAGCAGCTTAATCCCGAGCTCCTACAATGAGCAGTTCTTC
TRBV10-3	few	TRBJ2-7	NA	CATADRRNHEQYF	TGTGCCACCGCGGACCGTAGGAACCACGAGCAGTACTTC
TRBV5-1	NA	TRBJ2-2	TRBD2	CASRGLAGGPGELFF	TGCGCCAGCAGGGGTCTAGCGGGAGGACCCGGGGAGCTGTTTTTT
TRBV18	NA	TRBJ2-7	NA	CASSPEAPTIGSYEQYF	TGTGCCAGCTCACCAGAGGCGCCAACAATAGGGTCCTACGAGCAGTACTTC
TRBV30	NA	TRBJ1-5	NA	CAWSKSAGHQPQHF	TGTGCCTGGAGTAAATCGGCAGGGCATCAGCCCCAGCATTTT
TRBV7-6	NA	TRBJ2-5	NA	CASKGLETQYF	TGTGCCAGCAAGGGGCTGGAGACCCAGTACTTC
TRBV7-8	NA	TRBJ2-3	NA	CASNHGLRSTDTQYF	TGTGCCAGCAACCACGGACTACGTTCCACAGATACGCAGTATTTT
TRBV20-1	many	TRBJ2-2	NA	CSASGNTGELFF	TGCAGTGCTAGCGGGAACACCGGGGAGCTGTTTTTT
TRBV5-4	NA	TRBJ2-3	TRBD2	CADSGRDSDTQYF	TGTGCCGATAGCGGGAGAGACAGTGATACGCAGTATTTT
TRBV6-5	NA	TRBJ2-1	TRBD2	CASSYSTGGYNEQFF	TGTGCCAGCAGTTACTCGACGGGAGGGTACAATGAGCAGTTCTTC
TRBV10-3	NA	TRBJ2-1	NA	CAIRTGGFSYNEQFF	TGTGCCATCAGGACCGGTGGCTTTTCCTACAATGAGCAGTTCTTC
TRBV29-1	few	TRBJ1-2	TRBD1	CSGRTGEDYGYTF	TGCAGCGGGAGGACAGGGGAAGACTATGGCTACACCTTC
TRBV4-3	NA	TRBJ1-6	TRBD1	CASSQDHRGKNSPLHF	TGCGCCAGCAGCCAAGATCACAGGGGAAAAAATTCACCCCTCCACTTT
TRBV10-2	NA	TRBJ2-2	NA	CASSADGNTGELFF	TGCGCCAGCAGTGCAGACGGGAACACCGGGGAGCTGTTTTTT
TRBV7-2	few	TRBJ1-3	NA	CASSLQEAGAYTIYF	TGTGCCAGCAGCTTACAGGAAGCAGGGGCCTACACCATATATTTT
TRBV9	NA	TRBJ1-1	NA	CASSVVAATEAFF	TGTGCCAGCAGCGTAGTGGCAGCCACTGAAGCTTTCTTT
TRBV12-3/TRBV12-4	NA	TRBJ1-1	TRBD1	CASSIRTGGTTEAFF	TGTGCCAGCAGTATCCGGACAGGGGGGACCACTGAAGCTTTCTTT
TRBV12-3/TRBV12-4	NA	TRBJ1-1	NA	CASSSDGDTEAFF	TGTGCCAGCAGCTCCGACGGAGACACTGAAGCTTTCTTT
TRBV29-1	NA	TRBJ2-7	TRBD2	CSVPGTSGIYEQYF	TGCAGCGTCCCCGGGACTAGCGGAATCTACGAGCAGTACTTC